This T cell receptor (beta chain) stems from a study of blood T cell repertoires in COVID-19. Looking at the study overall: Sites in the United States, Italy and Spain provided acute and convalescent COVID-19 samples.

Here immunoSEQ multiplex PCR was the method, and the copy in TCRdb shows in-frame clones only, minus some. The data hold about 150,000 clones, with 75% to 85% observed a single time. V trimming: 3 bases; J trimming: 1 base; junction bases outside the gene matches: 10. This CDR3 region has 19 residues. The sample consisted of peripheral blood. The clonotype comes from a woman aged 45-59 years with acute or convalescent COVID-19. The chain has TRBV5-3 and TRBJ2-3, with TRBD2 identical over 14 bases. TRBV5-3 is labeled an ORF, and its function is uncertain. CDR3 nucleotide sequence: TGTGCCAGAAGCTCCGGACTAGCGGGGGGAGTCAGGTGCACAGATACGCAGTATTTT. Its translation is CARSSGLAGGVRCTDTQYF.